A single sample is the source of the 2 T cell receptor beta chains below, sequenced in a study of cytomegalovirus exposure and HLA in healthy donors. Data came from immunoSEQ multiplex PCR; TCRdb stores just in-frame clones and leaves some out. Among approximately 300,000 clones listed, 86% were seen once. Material: PBMCs. The receptors come from a woman aged 18-29 years in good health and CMV-seronegative.

The CDR3 DNA reads as TGTGCCAGCAGCTCCCTAGCGGGAGGTGGCTACGAGCAGTACTTC. This gives the protein CASSSLAGGGYEQYF. The chain recombines TRBV7-2 with TRBJ2-7; 11 nucleotides agree with TRBD2. CDR1 is SGHTA and CDR2 is FQGNSA in the germline V gene. CDR3 length: 15 residues. V lost 4 bases to trimming and J lost 3 bases; unmatched junction nucleotides: 5.

The chain combines TRBV18 with TRBJ2-5; TRBD2 agrees at 8 bases. This CDR3 region has 17 residues. Germline values: CDR1 KGHSH, CDR2 LQKENI. The V gene end was trimmed by 10 bases and the J gene end by 2 bases; junction bases not matched to a gene: 18. DNA of the CDR3: TGTGCCACCGGAGCGATCAGCGGGAGCCCCATACAAGAGACCCAGTACTTC. It is translated as CATGAISGSPIQETQYF.